This T cell receptor (beta chain) was sequenced for a study of T-cell reconstitution after alpha-beta-depleted transplantation in children. Study-level points and caveats: Newly made T cells mostly supplied T-cell counts and diversity one year after transplant. At around two months after transplant, the alpha-beta T cells were reportedly derived from several hundred expanded clones that came from non-depleted graft cells. Some patients owed their high day-60 TCRbeta diversity to surviving recipient T cells and thymic progenitors.

A library of TCRbeta sequences, prepared with unique molecular identifiers, was generated. TCRdb re-analysed the PCR reads in MiXCR, keeping a single row per CDR3 protein. The repertoire has around 370,000 distinct CDR3 sequences, 15% to 20% of them found once; the top ten carry about 41%. This clonotype was counted only a few times. Its antigen is unidentified. The V segment lost 7 bases and the J segment 3 bases; nucleotides outside the gene matches: 3. The length of the CDR3 is 13 residues. Germline loops: CDR1 DFQATT, CDR2 SNEGSKA (reference sequence). V gene TRBV20-1 combines with J gene TRBJ1-4; TRBD1 matches 9 bases. The specimen comprised PBMCs, mostly from graft donor cells, sampled 360 days after TCRalphabeta/CD19-depleted stem cell transplant. The clonotype originates from a male patient between 2 and 10 years old who had a stem cell transplant for acute lymphoblastic leukemia, so the T cells may come from the graft donor. In DNA, the CDR3 is TGCAGTGGGAGGACAGGGGCTAATGAAAAACTGTTTTTT. Translating it yields CSGRTGANEKLFF.